This TCR beta chain came from a study of cytomegalovirus exposure and HLA in healthy donors. At the level of the study: Previous work identified 95 million to 140 million unique TCR beta sequences from roughly 170 million T cells.

General study findings and limits: Most of the TCR beta V segments (in an earlier analysis) were productive either about 87% or about 30% of the time. In a later analysis, TCR beta V- and J-gene trimming showed a link to a missense DCLRE1C variant. In a later analysis, across HLA loci, associated TCR counts were highest for DRB1, lowest for HLA-C.

On this clone itself: Its antigen is currently unknown.

The PCR had 60 Vbeta and 13 Jbeta primers. The repertoire was sequenced with immunoSEQ multiplex PCR; TCRdb's copy has only in-frame clones and lacks some. The repertoire has around 140,000 clones, roughly 80% of them found once; the top ten carry about 8.6%. The receptor's source is a woman aged 45-65 years in good health and CMV-seropositive. Specimen: PBMCs.

CDR3 DNA: TGTGCCAGCAGATACCCCCAGGGTCATCAGCCCCAGCATTTT. Translation: CASRYPQGHQPQHF. This chain uses TRBV28 with TRBJ1-5; D is possibly TRBD1 (5 bases). Germline V lookup: CDR1 MDHEN, CDR2 SYDVKM. This CDR3 is 14 amino acids long. V lost 6 bases, J lost 5 bases, and 14 bases lay in between.